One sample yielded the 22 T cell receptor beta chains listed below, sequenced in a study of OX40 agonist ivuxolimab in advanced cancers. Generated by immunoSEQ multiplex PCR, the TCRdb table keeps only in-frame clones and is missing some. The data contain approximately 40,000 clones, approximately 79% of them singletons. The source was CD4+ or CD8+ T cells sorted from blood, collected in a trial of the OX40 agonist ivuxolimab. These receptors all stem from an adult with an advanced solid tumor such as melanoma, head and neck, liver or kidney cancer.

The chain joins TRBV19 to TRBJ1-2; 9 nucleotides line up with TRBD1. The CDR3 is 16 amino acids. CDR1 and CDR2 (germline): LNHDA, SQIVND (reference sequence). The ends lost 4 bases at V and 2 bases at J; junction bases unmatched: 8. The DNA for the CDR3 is TGTGCCAGTAGTACCGGACAGGGGCAAATAAACTATGGCTACACCTTC. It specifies CASSTGQGQINYGYTF.

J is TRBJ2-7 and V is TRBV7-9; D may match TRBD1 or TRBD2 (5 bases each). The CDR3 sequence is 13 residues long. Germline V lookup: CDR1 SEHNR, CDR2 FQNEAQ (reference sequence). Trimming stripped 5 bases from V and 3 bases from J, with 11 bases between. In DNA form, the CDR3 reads TGTGCCAGCAGCCCGCTTGGGGGCTACGAGCAGTACTTC. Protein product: CASSPLGGYEQYF.

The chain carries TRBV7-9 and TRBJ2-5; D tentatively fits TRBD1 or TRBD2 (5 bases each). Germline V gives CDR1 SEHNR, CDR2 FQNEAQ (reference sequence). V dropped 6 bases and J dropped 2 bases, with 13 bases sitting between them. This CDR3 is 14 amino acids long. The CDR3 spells CASRKRGPQETQYF. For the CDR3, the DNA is TGTGCCAGCAGAAAACGGGGCCCGCAAGAGACCCAGTACTTC. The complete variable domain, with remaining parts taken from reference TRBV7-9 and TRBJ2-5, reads DTGVSQNPRHKITKRGQNVTFRCDPISEHNRLYWYRQTLGQGPEFLTYFQNEAQLEKSRLLSDRFSAERPKGSFSTLEIQRTEQGDSAMYLCASRKRGPQETQYFGPGTRLLVL.

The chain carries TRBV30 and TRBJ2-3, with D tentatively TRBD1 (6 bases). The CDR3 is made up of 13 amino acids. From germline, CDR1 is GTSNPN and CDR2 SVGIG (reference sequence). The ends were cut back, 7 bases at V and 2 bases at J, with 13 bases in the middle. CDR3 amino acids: CALTTGTTDTQYF. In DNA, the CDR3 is TGTGCCTTGACTACAGGGACCACAGATACGCAGTATTTT.

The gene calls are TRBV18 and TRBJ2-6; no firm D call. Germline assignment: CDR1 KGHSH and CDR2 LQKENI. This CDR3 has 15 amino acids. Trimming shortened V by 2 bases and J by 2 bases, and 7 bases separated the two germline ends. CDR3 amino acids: CASSPMATGANVLTF. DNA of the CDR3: TGTGCCAGCTCACCAATGGCAACTGGGGCCAACGTCCTGACTTTC.

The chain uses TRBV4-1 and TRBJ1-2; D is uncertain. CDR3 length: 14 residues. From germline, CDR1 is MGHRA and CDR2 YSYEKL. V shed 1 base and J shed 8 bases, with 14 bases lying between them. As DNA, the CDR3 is TGCGCCAGCAGCCAAGTTACCGAAGTGAGGGGCTACACCTTC. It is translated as CASSQVTEVRGYTF.

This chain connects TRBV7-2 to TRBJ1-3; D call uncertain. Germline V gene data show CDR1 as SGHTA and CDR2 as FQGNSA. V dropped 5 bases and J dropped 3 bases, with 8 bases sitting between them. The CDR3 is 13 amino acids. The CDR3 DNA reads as TGTGCCAGCAGCATGACCTATGGAAACACCATATATTTT. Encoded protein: CASSMTYGNTIYF.

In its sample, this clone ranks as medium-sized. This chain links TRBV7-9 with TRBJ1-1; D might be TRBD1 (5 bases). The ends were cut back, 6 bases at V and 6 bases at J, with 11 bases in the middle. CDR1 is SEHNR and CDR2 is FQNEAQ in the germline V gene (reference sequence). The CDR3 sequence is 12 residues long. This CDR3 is CASSSQGAEAFF. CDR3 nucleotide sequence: TGTGCCAGCAGTTCCCAGGGAGCTGAAGCTTTCTTT. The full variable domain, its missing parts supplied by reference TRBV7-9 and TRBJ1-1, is DTGVSQNPRHKITKRGQNVTFRCDPISEHNRLYWYRQTLGQGPEFLTYFQNEAQLEKSRLLSDRFSAERPKGSFSTLEIQRTEQGDSAMYLCASSSQGAEAFFGQGTRLTVV.

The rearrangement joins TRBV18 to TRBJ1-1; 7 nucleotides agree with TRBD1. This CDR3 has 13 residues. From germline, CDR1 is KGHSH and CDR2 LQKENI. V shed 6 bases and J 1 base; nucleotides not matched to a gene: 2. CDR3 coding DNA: TGTGCCAGCTCCGGACAGGCGAACACTGAAGCTTTCTTT. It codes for CASSGQANTEAFF.

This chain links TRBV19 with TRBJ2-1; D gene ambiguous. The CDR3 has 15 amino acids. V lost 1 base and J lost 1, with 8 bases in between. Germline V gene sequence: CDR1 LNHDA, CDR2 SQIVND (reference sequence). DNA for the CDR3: TGTGCCAGTAGTATAGTCCGAGGATCCTACAATGAGCAGTTCTTC. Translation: CASSIVRGSYNEQFF. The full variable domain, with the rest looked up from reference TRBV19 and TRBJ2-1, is DGGITQSPKYLFRKEGQNVTLSCEQNLNHDAMYWYRQDPGQGLRLIYYSQIVNDFQKGDIAEGYSVSREKKESFPLTVTSAQKNPTAFYLCASSIVRGSYNEQFFGPGTRLTVL.

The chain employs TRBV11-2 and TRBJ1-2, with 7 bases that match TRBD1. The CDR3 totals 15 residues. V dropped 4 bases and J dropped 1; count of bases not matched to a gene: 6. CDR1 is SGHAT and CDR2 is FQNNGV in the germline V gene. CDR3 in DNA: TGTGCCAGCAGCTACGCCGGGACAGATAACTATGGCTACACCTTC. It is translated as CASSYAGTDNYGYTF. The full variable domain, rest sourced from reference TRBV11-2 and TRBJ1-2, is EAGVAQSPRYKIIEKRQSVAFWCNPISGHATLYWYQQILGQGPKLLIQFQNNGVVDDSQLPKDRFSAERLKGVDSTLKIQPAKLEDSAVYLCASSYAGTDNYGYTFGSGTRLTVV.

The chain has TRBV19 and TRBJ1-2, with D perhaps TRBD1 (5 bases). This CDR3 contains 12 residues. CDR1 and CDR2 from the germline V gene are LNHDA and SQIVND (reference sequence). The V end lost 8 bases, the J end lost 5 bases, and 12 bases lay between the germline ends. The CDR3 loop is CASRREMYGYTF. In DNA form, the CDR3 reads TGTGCCAGTCGCAGGGAGATGTATGGCTACACCTTC. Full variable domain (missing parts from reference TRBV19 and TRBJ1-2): DGGITQSPKYLFRKEGQNVTLSCEQNLNHDAMYWYRQDPGQGLRLIYYSQIVNDFQKGDIAEGYSVSREKKESFPLTVTSAQKNPTAFYLCASRREMYGYTFGSGTRLTVV.

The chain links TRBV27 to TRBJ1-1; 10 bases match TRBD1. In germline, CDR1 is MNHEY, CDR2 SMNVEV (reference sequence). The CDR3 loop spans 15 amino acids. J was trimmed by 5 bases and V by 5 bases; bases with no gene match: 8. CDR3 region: CASSLGTGVGTEAFF. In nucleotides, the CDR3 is TGTGCCAGCAGTCTGGGGACAGGGGTAGGGACTGAAGCTTTCTTT.

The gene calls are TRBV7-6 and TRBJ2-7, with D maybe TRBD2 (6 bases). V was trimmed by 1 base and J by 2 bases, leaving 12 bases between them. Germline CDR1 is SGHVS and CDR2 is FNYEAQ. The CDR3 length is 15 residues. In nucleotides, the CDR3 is TGTGCCAGCAGCTTAGGTTCCCTAGCGACCTACGAGCAGTACTTC. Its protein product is CASSLGSLATYEQYF.

The DNA of the CDR3 is TGTGCCAGCAGTGAAATTGGGGGCTCCTACAATGAGCAGTTCTTC. This translates into CASSEIGGSYNEQFF. The chain uses TRBV2 and TRBJ2-1; either TRBD1 or TRBD2 may fit D (5 bases each). This CDR3 has 15 residues. Germline V CDR1 and CDR2: SNHLY, FYNNEI. Trimming took off 2 bases at V and 0 bases at J, with 8 bases between the two ends.

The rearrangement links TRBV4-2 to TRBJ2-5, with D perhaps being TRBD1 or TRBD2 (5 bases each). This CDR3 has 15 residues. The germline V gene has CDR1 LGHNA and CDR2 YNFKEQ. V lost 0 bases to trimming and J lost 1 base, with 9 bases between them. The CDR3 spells CASSQDMGPQETQYF. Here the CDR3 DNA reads TGTGCCAGCAGCCAAGATATGGGACCCCAAGAGACCCAGTACTTC.

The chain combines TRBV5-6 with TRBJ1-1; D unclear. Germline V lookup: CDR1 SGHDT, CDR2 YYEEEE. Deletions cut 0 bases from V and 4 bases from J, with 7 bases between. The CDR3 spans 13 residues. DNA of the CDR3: TGTGCCAGCAGCTTGGATCCGAGCACTGAAGCTTTCTTT. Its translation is CASSLDPSTEAFF.

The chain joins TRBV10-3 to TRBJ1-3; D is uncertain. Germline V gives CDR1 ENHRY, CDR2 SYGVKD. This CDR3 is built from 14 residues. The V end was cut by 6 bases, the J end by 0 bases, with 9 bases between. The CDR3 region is CAIRPGSSGNTIYF. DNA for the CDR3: TGTGCCATCAGGCCGGGCTCCTCTGGAAACACCATATATTTT.

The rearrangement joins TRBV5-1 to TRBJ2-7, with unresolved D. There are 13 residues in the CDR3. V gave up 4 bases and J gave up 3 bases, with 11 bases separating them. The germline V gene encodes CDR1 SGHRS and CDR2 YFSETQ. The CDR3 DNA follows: TGCGCCAGCAGCCTGGAGACTGTCTACGAGCAGTACTTC. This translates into CASSLETVYEQYF.

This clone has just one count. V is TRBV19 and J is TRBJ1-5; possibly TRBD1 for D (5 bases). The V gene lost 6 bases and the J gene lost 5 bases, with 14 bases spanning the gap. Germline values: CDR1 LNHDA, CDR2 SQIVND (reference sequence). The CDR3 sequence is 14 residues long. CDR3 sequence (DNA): TGTGCCAGTAGACTTCAGGGTGAAGATCAGCCCCAGCATTTT. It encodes CASRLQGEDQPQHF.

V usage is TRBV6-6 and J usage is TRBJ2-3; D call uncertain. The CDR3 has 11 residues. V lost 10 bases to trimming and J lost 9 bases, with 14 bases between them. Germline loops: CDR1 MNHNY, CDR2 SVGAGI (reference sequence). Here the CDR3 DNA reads TGTGCCATTTTGGGCGATAAGACGCAGTATTTT. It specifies CAILGDKTQYF.

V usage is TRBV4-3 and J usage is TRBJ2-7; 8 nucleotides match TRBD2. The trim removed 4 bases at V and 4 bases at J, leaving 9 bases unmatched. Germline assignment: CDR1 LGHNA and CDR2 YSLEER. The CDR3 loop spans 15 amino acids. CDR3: CASSPGLGTLYEQYF. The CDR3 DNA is TGCGCCAGCAGCCCGGGACTAGGGACCCTATACGAGCAGTACTTC.